The 18 T cell receptor beta chains given below trace back to one sample, sequenced in a study of CD8+ T cells in alopecia areata. RNA was isolated and reverse transcribed to cDNA, the sequencing template. Method: immunoSEQ multiplex PCR; TCRdb's copy keeps in-frame clones and lacks some. The data show some 51,000 clones, with 96% seen just once and under 30% held by the top ten. The starting material was CD8+ T cells sorted from blood, obtained at week 0. The receptors come from a human donor with alopecia areata.

This rearrangement joins TRBV27 to TRBJ2-7; TRBD2 might be the D (6 bases). V lost 5 bases to trimming and J lost 1 base, with 9 bases between them. The CDR3 length is 13 residues. Per the germline V gene, CDR1 is MNHEY and CDR2 is SMNVEV (reference sequence). The DNA of the CDR3 is TGTGCCAGCAGTACGGGGGAATCCTACGAGCAGTACTTC. Its translation is CASSTGESYEQYF.

The rearrangement uses TRBV7-2 and TRBJ2-1, with D possibly being TRBD1 or TRBD2 (5 bases each). Trimming left V 2 bases short and J 7 bases short, with 9 bases between. The CDR3 is 13 amino acids. Germline CDR1 and CDR2: SGHTA and FQGNSA. The CDR3 region has the DNA TGTGCCAGCAGCTTACATTGGGGGAATGAGCAGTTCTTC. Translating gives CASSLHWGNEQFF. Looking up the rest from reference TRBV7-2 and TRBJ2-1 gives the full variable domain: GAGVSQSPSNKVTEKGKDVELRCDPISGHTALYWYRQSLGQGLEFLIYFQGNSAPDKSGLPSDRFSAERTGGSVSTLTIQRTQQEDSAVYLCASSLHWGNEQFFGPGTRLTVL.

This clone was seen once. This rearrangement joins TRBV7-2 to TRBJ2-7, with D possibly being TRBD1 (5 bases). V lost 5 bases, J lost 2 bases, and 13 bases lay in between. The CDR3 contains 14 residues. From germline, CDR1 is SGHTA and CDR2 FQGNSA. The chain's CDR3 is CASSPEDTAYEQYF. CDR3 sequence (DNA): TGTGCCAGCAGCCCCGAGGACACCGCCTACGAGCAGTACTTC.

This clone was seen just once. V gene TRBV29-1 combines with J gene TRBJ2-5; D call uncertain. Trimming took 3 bases from V and 8 from J, leaving 13 bases between them. CDR1 SQVTM and CDR2 ANQGSEA come from the germline V gene. CDR3 length: 12 residues. The CDR3 spells CSVDKDLGTQYF. Here the CDR3 DNA reads TGCAGCGTTGACAAGGATTTAGGAACCCAGTACTTC.

The chain employs TRBV19 and TRBJ1-2, with TRBD1 matching over 7 bases. The V gene end was trimmed by 8 bases and the J gene end by 4 bases; junction bases not matched to a gene: 10. From germline, CDR1 is LNHDA and CDR2 SQIVND (reference sequence). The CDR3 has 14 amino acids. The CDR3 DNA is TGTGCCAGTTCTACAGGGGTCTTTAGCTATGGCTACACCTTC. It codes for CASSTGVFSYGYTF.

A remark on this clone: Germline is not matched at one junction end, which may reflect a read error. The gene calls are TRBV7-7 and TRBJ2-2, with 8 bases aligning to TRBD2. The CDR3 runs 13 residues. From germline, CDR1 is SSHAT and CDR2 FNYEAQ (reference sequence). CDR3 in amino acids: CASSLGLAGELFF. The CDR3 DNA reads TGTGCTAGCAGCTTAGGGCTAGCGGGCGAGCTGTTTTTT.

The V call is TRBV30, the J call TRBJ2-7, with D possibly matching TRBD2 (5 bases). The germline gives CDR1 GTSNPN, CDR2 SVGIG (reference sequence). Trimming pared 2 bases from V and 7 bases from J, leaving 18 bases between. CDR3 length: 14 residues. The CDR3 nucleotides read TGTGCCTGGAGTCGCTCCGGGAACCCGGGAGAGCAGTACTTC. This gives the protein CAWSRSGNPGEQYF.

The chain combines TRBV19 with TRBJ2-1, with 12 nucleotides matching TRBD2. Unmatched junction bases numbered 4, after V lost 5 bases and J lost 2 bases. Germline V gene data show CDR1 as LNHDA and CDR2 as SQIVND (reference sequence). CDR3 size: 16 residues. The CDR3 DNA is TGTGCCAGTAGTCCCACTAGCGGGGGGACCTACAATGAGCAGTTCTTC. Encoded protein: CASSPTSGGTYNEQFF.

The V call is TRBV7-2, the J call TRBJ2-5, with 11 bases lining up with TRBD2. This CDR3 contains 15 residues. Unmatched junction bases numbered 4, after V lost 5 bases and J lost 2 bases. Germline loops: CDR1 SGHTA, CDR2 FQGNSA. The CDR3 DNA is TGTGCCAGCAGCACACGACTAGCGGGACAAGAGACCCAGTACTTC. This gives the protein CASSTRLAGQETQYF.

The chain employs TRBV5-1 and TRBJ2-7, with 9 bases identical to TRBD1. The V gene's germline CDR1 is SGHRS and CDR2 YFSETQ. V shed 0 bases, J shed 5 bases, and the junction held 9 bases outside the gene matches. The CDR3 is 16 residues long. As DNA, the CDR3 is TGCGCCAGCAGCTTGGGGGCACCGGGACAGGGCGACGAGCAGTACTTC. The encoded protein is CASSLGAPGQGDEQYF.

V and J are TRBV4-2 and TRBJ1-2, with a possible D match to TRBD1 (6 bases). Trimming left V 8 bases short and J 3 bases short, with 25 bases between. The CDR3 loop spans 17 amino acids. Per the germline V gene, CDR1 is LGHNA and CDR2 is YNFKEQ. As DNA, the CDR3 is TGTGCCAGCTCCTACAGAGAGGACAGATCTTCGGACTATGGCTACACCTTC. Translation gives CASSYREDRSSDYGYTF.

This chain's CDR3 is CASSLPSGGARDTQYF. The DNA for the CDR3 is TGTGCCAGCAGCTTACCTAGCGGGGGGGCAAGGGATACGCAGTATTTT. The genes are TRBV7-2 and TRBJ2-3; 12 nucleotides agree with TRBD2. Unmatched junction bases numbered 6, after V lost 2 bases and J lost 6 bases. Germline CDR1 is SGHTA and CDR2 is FQGNSA. The CDR3 has 16 amino acids.

The CDR3: CASSLRPGSTGELFF. CDR3 DNA sequence: TGCGCCAGCAGCTTGCGTCCCGGGTCCACCGGGGAGCTGTTTTTT. The chain couples TRBV5-1 to TRBJ2-2; no firm D call. This CDR3 has 15 amino acids. V was pared by 1 base and J by 4 bases, with 11 bases between. Germline lookup yields CDR1 SGHRS and CDR2 YFSETQ.

V usage is TRBV10-3 and J usage is TRBJ2-2; D may be TRBD1 (5 bases). The germline V gene encodes CDR1 ENHRY and CDR2 SYGVKD. Trimming took 4 bases from V and 5 from J, leaving 11 bases between them. This CDR3 comprises 14 residues. The chain's CDR3 is CAISAGPETGELFF. DNA for the CDR3: TGTGCCATCAGTGCAGGGCCAGAGACCGGGGAGCTGTTTTTT.

The V gene is TRBV2, the J gene TRBJ2-1; 7 bases line up with TRBD1. Germline values: CDR1 SNHLY, CDR2 FYNNEI. V shed 3 bases, J shed 9 bases, and the junction held 8 bases outside the gene matches. This CDR3 is built from 14 residues. CDR3 sequence reads: CASSDGGQRREQFF. DNA of the CDR3: TGTGCCAGCAGTGATGGGGGACAGCGGCGTGAGCAGTTCTTC.

The rearrangement uses TRBV7-9 and TRBJ1-2; 7 bases match TRBD1. CDR1 and CDR2 (germline): SEHNR, FQNEAQ (reference sequence). V lost 4 bases and J lost 4; bases outside the gene matches: 3. There are 13 residues in the CDR3. CDR3 amino acids: CASSWGQIYGYTF. Here the CDR3 DNA reads TGTGCCAGCAGCTGGGGACAGATCTATGGCTACACCTTC.

This rearrangement joins TRBV4-2 to TRBJ2-7; D is ambiguous. The germline V gene has CDR1 LGHNA and CDR2 YNFKEQ. CDR3 size: 13 residues. V was cut by 1 base and J by 3 bases, with 7 bases left in between. The CDR3 nucleotides are TGTGCCAGCAGCCAAGGTAGCAGCTACGAGCAGTACTTC. Protein: CASSQGSSYEQYF.

This clone occurred once. The chain uses TRBV19 and TRBJ2-1, with D possibly TRBD1 on 6 matching bases. The CDR3 totals 13 residues. V lost 3 bases, J lost 7 bases, and 10 bases lay in between. Germline V gene sequence: CDR1 LNHDA, CDR2 SQIVND (reference sequence). CDR3 in amino acids: CASSMGAINEQFF. CDR3 nucleotides: TGTGCCAGTAGTATGGGGGCGATAAATGAGCAGTTCTTC.